This entry is about one T cell receptor beta chain. What it binds is unknown. This record comes from a study of cytotoxic CD8 clonotypes in ibrutinib-treated CLL. Whole-study findings and limits: The study sampled sustained-remission and progressing patients at different times.

The repertoire was sequenced with immunoSEQ multiplex PCR; TCRdb's copy has only in-frame clones and lacks some. The repertoire holds around 150,000 clones, with around 84% as singletons. Germline lookup yields CDR1 LGHNA and CDR2 YNFKEQ. This CDR3 region has 12 residues. Trimming removed 6 bases at V and 2 bases at J, with 7 bases between. The TCR comes from a human donor with chronic lymphocytic leukemia. The starting material was PBMCs, obtained after 12 months of ibrutinib treatment. The chain uses TRBV4-2 and TRBJ2-5; unclear D gene. The CDR3 region is CASRKGQETQYF. The CDR3 nucleotides are TGTGCCAGCAGAAAAGGGCAAGAGACCCAGTACTTC.